Following are 23 T cell receptor beta chains from one sample sequenced in a study of blood T cell repertoires in COVID-19. The table came from immunoSEQ multiplex PCR; TCRdb's copy has only in-frame clones and leaves some out. This table holds about 200,000 clones, around 86% found once. Sequenced input: peripheral blood. The receptors derive from a man older than 75 with acute or convalescent COVID-19.

The CDR3 protein is CASSTGLGAYEQYF. CDR3 sequence (DNA): TGTGCCAGCAGCACAGGACTAGGGGCCTACGAGCAGTACTTC. The genes are TRBV3-1 (or the pseudogene TRBV3-2) and TRBJ2-7; 7 bases are a match to TRBD2. This CDR3 comprises 14 residues. V trimming: 5 bases; J trimming: 2 bases; junction bases outside the gene matches: 6. Germline lookup yields CDR1 LGHDT and CDR2 YNNKEL (reference sequence).

The chain employs TRBV6-2 or TRBV6-3 and TRBJ2-2, with unresolved D. CDR1 is MNHEY and CDR2 is SVGEGT in the germline V gene. The V gene lost 0 bases and the J gene lost 5 bases, with 4 bases spanning the gap. This CDR3 comprises 13 residues. In DNA form, the CDR3 reads TGTGCCAGCAGTTACTCGAGGACCGGGGAGCTGTTTTTT. Translation gives CASSYSRTGELFF.

The chain joins TRBV5-1 to TRBJ2-1, with 9 bases lining up with TRBD1. The trim removed 4 bases at V and 4 bases at J, leaving 9 bases unmatched. From germline, CDR1 is SGHRS and CDR2 YFSETQ. This CDR3 region has 16 residues. CDR3 residues: CASSVKGDRAYNEQFF. The CDR3 bases are TGCGCCAGCAGCGTAAAAGGGGACAGGGCGTACAATGAGCAGTTCTTC.

The chain uses TRBV5-5 and TRBJ1-5, with 7 nucleotides matching TRBD1. The CDR3 covers 16 residues. CDR1 and CDR2 from the germline V gene are SGHKS and YYEKEE (reference sequence). Trimming at V came to 4 bases and at J to 2 bases, leaving 9 bases not matched to a gene. CDR3 in amino acids: CASSQTGATGNQPQHF. The CDR3, as DNA: TGTGCCAGCAGCCAAACAGGGGCGACCGGCAATCAGCCCCAGCATTTT.

This clone has a handful of counts. For the CDR3, the DNA is TGTGCCAGCCGAAGGACAGGGACGGGCACTGAAGCTTTCTTT. Translating it yields CASRRTGTGTEAFF. The chain combines TRBV14 with TRBJ1-1; 8 bases are shared with TRBD1. This CDR3 region has 14 residues. CDR1 SGHDN and CDR2 FVKESK come from the germline V gene. Trimming removed 8 bases from V and 4 bases from J; junction bases left unmatched: 9.

This clone was counted only a few times. This chain connects TRBV7-2 to TRBJ1-2, with TRBD1 identical over 7 bases. Trimming cost V 5 bases and J 4 bases; bases outside gene matches: 13. This CDR3 has 16 amino acids. The germline gives CDR1 SGHTA, CDR2 FQGNSA. CDR3 sequence: CASSPNSRGFGYGYTF. For the CDR3, the DNA is TGTGCCAGCAGCCCGAATTCCAGGGGGTTTGGCTATGGCTACACCTTC.

This sequence joins TRBV19 and TRBJ2-7, with 7 bases matching TRBD2. The CDR3 is 16 amino acids. Trimming took 3 bases from V and 3 from J; bases not matched to a gene: 11. Per germline, CDR1 LNHDA and CDR2 SQIVND (reference sequence). This chain's CDR3 is CASSIAAGTTNYEQYF. CDR3 sequence (DNA): TGTGCCAGTAGTATCGCAGCGGGAACTACCAACTACGAGCAGTACTTC.

The genes are TRBV30 and TRBJ1-4, with 9 bases matching TRBD1. Germline values: CDR1 GTSNPN, CDR2 SVGIG (reference sequence). Trimming at V came to 2 bases and at J to 15 bases, leaving 7 bases not matched to a gene. The CDR3 runs 12 residues. CDR3 coding DNA: TGTGCCTGGAGTAGGAGGGGACAGGGTTTGTTTTTT. Translation gives CAWSRRGQGLFF.

The V gene is TRBV7-9, the J gene TRBJ2-3; 10 positions match TRBD2. The J segment lost 2 bases and the V segment lost 1 base, leaving 9 bases of the junction unmatched. This CDR3 is built from 18 residues. Germline V lookup: CDR1 SEHNR, CDR2 FQNEAQ (reference sequence). CDR3 sequence: CASSLGWLAGVVTDTQYF. CDR3 coding DNA: TGTGCCAGCAGCTTAGGGTGGCTAGCGGGAGTTGTCACAGATACGCAGTATTTT.

The chain has TRBV2 and TRBJ1-6; 7 bases match TRBD1. This CDR3 spans 13 amino acids. V dropped 6 bases and J dropped 10; count of bases not matched to a gene: 6. CDR1 and CDR2 from the germline V gene are SNHLY and FYNNEI. The CDR3 loop is CASRMTGNSPLHF. CDR3 nucleotide sequence: TGTGCCAGCAGGATGACAGGGAACTCACCCCTCCACTTT.

V gene TRBV18 combines with J gene TRBJ2-2; TRBD2 matches 11 bases. The CDR3 covers 15 residues. The J segment lost 7 bases and the V segment lost 4 bases, leaving 5 bases of the junction unmatched. From germline, CDR1 is KGHSH and CDR2 LQKENI. This CDR3 reads CASSQLAGEVGELFF. The CDR3 DNA follows: TGTGCCAGCTCACAACTAGCGGGAGAGGTCGGGGAGCTGTTTTTT. Filled out from reference TRBV18 and TRBJ2-2, the complete variable domain reads NAGVMQNPRHLVRRRGQEARLRCSPMKGHSHVYWYRQLPEEGLKFMVYLQKENIIDESGMPKERFSAEFPKEGPSILRIQQVVRGDSAAYFCASSQLAGEVGELFFGEGSRLTVL.

The genes are TRBV6-5 and TRBJ2-1; 11 bases agree with TRBD1. Germline CDR1 and CDR2: MNHEY and SVGAGI. Unmatched junction bases numbered 10, after V lost 0 bases and J lost 15 bases. This CDR3 is built from 15 residues. The CDR3 DNA sequence: TGTGCCAGCAGTTACTCGACCCAGGGACAGGGGGATCTGTTCTTC. It specifies CASSYSTQGQGDLFF.

This chain joins TRBV12-3 or TRBV12-4 and TRBJ2-7; D is possibly TRBD2 (6 bases). The V and J ends lost 3 bases and 4 bases respectively, with 10 bases between them. The CDR3 covers 13 residues. Written as DNA, the CDR3 is TGTGCCAGCAGTTTTGGAGGACTATACGAGCAGTACGTC. It yields the protein CASSFGGLYEQYV.

A single count supports this clone. The V call is TRBV5-1, the J call TRBJ2-5; the D is unclear. CDR1 SGHRS and CDR2 YFSETQ come from the germline V gene. V lost 4 bases and J 2 bases, leaving 9 bases between the germline ends. The CDR3 length is 13 residues. The CDR3 nucleotides are TGCGCCAGCAGCACCCGACAACAAGAGACCCAGTACTTC. Amino acid sequence: CASSTRQQETQYF. Full variable domain (remainder filled in from reference TRBV5-1 and TRBJ2-5): KAGVTQTPRYLIKTRGQQVTLSCSPISGHRSVSWYQQTPGQGLQFLFEYFSETQRNKGNFPGRFSGRQFSNSRSEMNVSTLELGDSALYLCASSTRQQETQYFGPGTRLLVL.

This chain uses TRBV9 with TRBJ2-1, with D possibly being TRBD2 (6 bases). This CDR3 comprises 12 residues. Trimming took off 4 bases at V and 12 bases at J, with 14 bases between the two ends. The germline V gene has CDR1 SGDLS and CDR2 YYNGEE. This chain's CDR3 is CASSHPGTLQFF. CDR3 DNA: TGTGCCAGCAGCCATCCAGGGACTCTGCAGTTCTTC.

This clone was counted once. The chain joins TRBV7-6 to TRBJ1-5; 7 positions agree with TRBD1. Germline-derived CDR1 and CDR2 are SGHVS and FNYEAQ. The CDR3 has 15 amino acids. Unmatched junction bases numbered 7, after V lost 1 base and J lost 7 bases. The CDR3 loop is CASSLGRGRGQPQHF. DNA of the CDR3: TGTGCCAGCAGCTTAGGTAGGGGGCGAGGGCAGCCCCAGCATTTT.

The genes are TRBV19 and TRBJ2-3; weak D call: TRBD1 (6 bases). Germline assignment: CDR1 LNHDA and CDR2 SQIVND (reference sequence). V dropped 5 bases and J dropped 4 bases, with 16 bases sitting between them. CDR3 length: 15 residues. CDR3 residues: CASSGGQQHSDTQYF. The CDR3 nucleotides read TGTGCCAGTAGTGGCGGACAGCAACATTCAGATACGCAGTATTTT.

V and J are TRBV6-5 and TRBJ2-7, with D unclear. This CDR3 is 14 amino acids long. V gave up 0 bases and J gave up 5 bases, with 11 bases separating them. CDR1 is MNHEY, CDR2 SVGAGI, per germline. The CDR3 region is CASSYSKFSNEQYV. The CDR3 DNA reads as TGTGCCAGCAGTTACTCGAAGTTTAGTAACGAGCAGTACGTC.

The CDR3 nucleotides are TGTGCCAGCAGTAAGGGACAGGGGGCCTACGAGCAGTACGTC. Translating it yields CASSKGQGAYEQYV. This rearrangement joins TRBV6-5 to TRBJ2-7; 11 bases align to TRBD1. The CDR3 length is 14 residues. Germline-derived CDR1 and CDR2 are MNHEY and SVGAGI. Germline trimming cut 5 bases from V and 2 bases from J; bases unmatched to any gene: 2.

The gene calls are TRBV7-9 and TRBJ2-1; TRBD2 aligns across 13 bases. Germline V gene sequence: CDR1 SEHNR, CDR2 FQNEAQ (reference sequence). The CDR3 is made up of 16 amino acids. J lost 6 bases, V lost 5 bases, and 7 bases had no gene match. The CDR3 bases are TGTGCCAGCAGCCCCCTAGGACTAGCGGGAGTCAATGAGCAGTTCTTC. This codes for CASSPLGLAGVNEQFF.

The gene calls are TRBV7-9 and TRBJ1-6, with 10 positions matching TRBD1. CDR3 size: 15 residues. The V and J ends lost 5 bases and 12 bases, in that order; junction bases with no gene match: 10. CDR1 SEHNR and CDR2 FQNEAQ come from the germline V gene (reference sequence). CDR3 coding DNA: TGTGCCAGCAGCCAGGGGGTGACAGGGGGCCTACCCCTCCACTTT. Residues: CASSQGVTGGLPLHF.

The chain uses TRBV11-2 and TRBJ2-2; tentative D call: TRBD1 (6 bases). The CDR3 is made up of 16 amino acids. The germline CDR1 and CDR2 sequences are SGHAT and FQNNGV. Trimming took off 5 bases at V and 0 bases at J, with 13 bases between the two ends. The CDR3 protein is CASSPMRTANTGELFF. In DNA, the CDR3 is TGTGCCAGCAGCCCCATGAGGACAGCGAACACCGGGGAGCTGTTTTTT.

The chain joins TRBV18 to TRBJ2-1; D ambiguous. CDR3 length: 13 amino acids. Germline CDR1 is KGHSH and CDR2 is LQKENI. V gave up 5 bases and J gave up 7 bases, with 12 bases separating them. The DNA of the CDR3 is TGTGCCAGCTCATCCATAGTTCAAAATGAGCAGTTCTTC. Its translation: CASSSIVQNEQFF.